The rows below give T cell receptor beta chains drawn from one sample of a study of neoadjuvant anti-PD-1 for oral cavity cancer. Sequencing was performed with immunoSEQ multiplex PCR; in TCRdb, only in-frame clones are kept and a portion is missing. This sample has around 14,000 clones; 60% to 80% occur once, and the top ten carry 3% to 4%. The source material was PBMCs, sampled after nivolumab (anti-PD-1) treatment. These receptors were collected from a person aged 40-85 years with oral cavity squamous cell carcinoma. Each CDR3 is given with its conserved first and last residue. Each record gives: clone size, J gene, D gene, V gene, CDR3 protein, CDR3 DNA. A D gene is named only where the DNA matches it firmly. Some rows have no size entry. The others give once, few or many, or a class for an expanded clone.

few,TRBJ1-5,.,TRBV19,CATKDQGYSNQPQHF,TGTGCCACCAAGGATCAGGGGTATAGCAATCAGCCCCAGCATTTT
medium-sized,TRBJ2-3,.,TRBV5-1,CASSLDDLTDTQYF,TGCGCCAGCAGCTTGGACGACCTCACAGATACGCAGTATTTT
.,TRBJ2-7,TRBD1,TRBV30,CAWSAGDRGDEQYF,TGTGCCTGGAGTGCAGGAGACAGGGGAGACGAGCAGTACTTC
.,TRBJ2-7,TRBD1,TRBV9,CASSAGTGPSYEQYF,TGTGCCAGCAGCGCCGGGACAGGGCCCTCCTACGAGCAGTACTTC
.,TRBJ2-5,.,TRBV7-2,CASSEGAGPKETQYF,TGTGCCAGCAGCGAAGGGGCAGGACCCAAAGAGACCCAGTACTTC
.,TRBJ2-3,.,TRBV2,CASSLARRPSTDTQYF,TGTGCCAGCAGTTTAGCCCGTCGTCCAAGCACAGATACGCAGTATTTT
.,TRBJ2-3,TRBD1,TRBV5-1,CADFMTGFPDTQYF,TGCGCAGACTTCATGACAGGGTTCCCAGATACGCAGTATTTT
.,TRBJ2-1,TRBD1,TRBV6-1,CASRRTGGISDEQFF,TGTGCCAGCCGGCGAACAGGGGGTATATCCGATGAGCAGTTCTTC
few,TRBJ1-5,TRBD1,TRBV5-3,CARSLMPRGTSNQPQHF,TGTGCCAGAAGCTTGATGCCCAGGGGGACTAGCAATCAGCCCCAGCATTTT
.,TRBJ2-2,.,TRBV12-5,CASGLDGTGELFF,TGTGCTAGTGGTTTGGACGGTACCGGGGAGCTGTTTTTT
.,TRBJ2-7,TRBD1,TRBV29-1,CSVEDSGQGYEQYF,TGCAGCGTTGAAGATTCAGGACAGGGCTACGAGCAGTACTTC
.,TRBJ1-1,.,TRBV7-2,CASRLGAGQNTEAFF,TGTGCCAGCAGGTTAGGGGCAGGGCAGAACACTGAAGCTTTCTTT
.,TRBJ1-2,TRBD1,TRBV28,CASSFPTPGGNGYTF,TGTGCCAGCAGTTTTCCCACCCCAGGGGGTAATGGCTACACCTTC
.,TRBJ2-3,TRBD2,TRBV30,CAWSWGGADTQYF,TGTGCCTGGAGCTGGGGGGGGGCAGATACGCAGTATTTT
.,TRBJ1-1,TRBD1,TRBV6-1,CASTGQGSVTEAFF,TGTGCCAGCACAGGACAGGGGTCTGTCACTGAAGCTTTCTTT
.,TRBJ2-3,.,TRBV6-5,CASSSLTSASTDTQYF,TGTGCCAGCAGTTCCCTGACTAGTGCTAGCACAGATACGCAGTATTTT
.,TRBJ2-7,.,TRBV9,CASTLLWESTYEQYF,TGTGCCAGCACCCTACTCTGGGAGTCGACCTACGAGCAGTACTTC
.,TRBJ2-1,.,TRBV27,CASSLYSGSTYNEQFF,TGTGCCAGCAGTTTGTACTCCGGGAGTACCTACAATGAGCAGTTCTTC
medium-sized,TRBJ2-2,TRBD2,TRBV12-5,CASGSRLAGETGELFF,TGTGCTAGTGGTTCGCGACTAGCGGGAGAAACCGGGGAGCTGTTTTTT
.,TRBJ2-5,.,TRBV2,CASSGPGRETQYF,TGTGCCAGCAGTGGGCCAGGGCGAGAGACCCAGTACTTC
.,TRBJ1-1,.,TRBV7-9,CASSNRGGTEAFF,TGTGCCAGCAGCAACCGGGGGGGCACTGAAGCTTTCTTT
.,TRBJ2-1,TRBD2,TRBV19,CASSFPLTSGRRGEQFF,TGTGCCAGTAGTTTCCCGCTAACTAGCGGGAGGAGGGGTGAGCAGTTCTTC
.,TRBJ2-2,TRBD2,TRBV7-3,CASSLSGGGGELFF,TGTGCCAGCAGCTTAAGCGGGGGAGGCGGGGAGCTGTTTTTT
.,TRBJ1-1,.,TRBV6-5,CASRRTGAGGTEAFF,TGTGCCAGCAGGAGAACGGGGGCGGGGGGAACTGAAGCTTTCTTT
.,TRBJ2-7,TRBD1,TRBV11-1,CASSHTTGSYEQYF,TGTGCCAGCAGCCACACGACAGGGTCCTACGAGCAGTACTTC
.,TRBJ2-2,.,TRBV11-2,CASSFGGELFF,TGTGCCAGCAGCTTCGGCGGGGAGCTGTTTTTT
.,TRBJ1-1,TRBD1,TRBV5-8,CASSPQRGQGMNTEAFF,TGTGCCAGCAGCCCTCAGAGGGGACAGGGGATGAACACTGAAGCTTTCTTT
.,TRBJ1-1,.,TRBV6-6,CASSSRGQGYTEAFF,TGTGCCAGCAGTTCACGGGGGCAGGGGTACACTGAAGCTTTCTTT
.,TRBJ2-1,.,TRBV28,CASSSPGVAANEQFF,TGTGCCAGCAGTTCTCCCGGGGTAGCGGCCAATGAGCAGTTCTTC